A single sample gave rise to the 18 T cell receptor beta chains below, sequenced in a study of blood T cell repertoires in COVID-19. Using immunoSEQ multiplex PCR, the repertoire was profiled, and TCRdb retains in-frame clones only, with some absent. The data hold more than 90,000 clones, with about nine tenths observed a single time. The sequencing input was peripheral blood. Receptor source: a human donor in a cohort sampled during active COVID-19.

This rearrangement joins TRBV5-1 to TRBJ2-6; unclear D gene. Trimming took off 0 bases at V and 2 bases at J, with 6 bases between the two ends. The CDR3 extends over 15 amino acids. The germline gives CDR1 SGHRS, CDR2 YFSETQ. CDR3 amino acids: CASSLVLAGANVLTF. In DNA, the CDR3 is TGCGCCAGCAGCTTGGTGCTAGCTGGGGCCAACGTCCTGACTTTC.

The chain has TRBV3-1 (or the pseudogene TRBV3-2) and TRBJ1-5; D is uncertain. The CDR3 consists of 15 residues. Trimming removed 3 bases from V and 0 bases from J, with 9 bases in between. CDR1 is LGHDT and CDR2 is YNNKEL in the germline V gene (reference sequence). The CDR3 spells CASSQGRNSNQPQHF. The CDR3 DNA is TGTGCCAGCAGCCAGGGGAGGAATAGCAATCAGCCCCAGCATTTT.

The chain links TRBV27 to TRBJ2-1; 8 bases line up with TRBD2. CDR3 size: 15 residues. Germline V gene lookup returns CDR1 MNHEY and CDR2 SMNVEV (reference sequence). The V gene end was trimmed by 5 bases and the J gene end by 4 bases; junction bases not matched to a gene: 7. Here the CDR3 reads CASSLRLASYNEQFF. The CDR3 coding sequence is TGTGCCAGCAGTCTGCGACTAGCGTCTTACAATGAGCAGTTCTTC.

The DNA for the CDR3 is TGTGCCAGCAGCCAAGTCAGGGCCCAAGAGACCCAGTACTTC. Protein product: CASSQVRAQETQYF. The rearrangement links TRBV3-1 (or the pseudogene TRBV3-2) to TRBJ2-5; D perhaps matches TRBD1 (5 bases). Deletions cut 1 base from V and 1 base from J, with 7 bases between. The CDR3 is 14 residues long. The germline V gene has CDR1 LGHDT and CDR2 YNNKEL (reference sequence).

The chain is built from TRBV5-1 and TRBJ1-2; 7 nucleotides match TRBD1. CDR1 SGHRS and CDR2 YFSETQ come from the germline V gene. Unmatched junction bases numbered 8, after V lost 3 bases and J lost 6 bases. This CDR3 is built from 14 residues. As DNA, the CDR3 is TGCGCCAGCAGCTCCCGGGCAGGGGGTAATGGCTACACCTTC. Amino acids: CASSSRAGGNGYTF.

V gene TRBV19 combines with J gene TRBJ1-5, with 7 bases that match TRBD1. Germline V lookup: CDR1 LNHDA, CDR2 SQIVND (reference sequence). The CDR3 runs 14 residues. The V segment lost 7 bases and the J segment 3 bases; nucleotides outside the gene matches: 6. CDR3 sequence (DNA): TGTGCCAGTACCAAGGGACAGCTCAATCAGCCCCAGCATTTT. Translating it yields CASTKGQLNQPQHF.

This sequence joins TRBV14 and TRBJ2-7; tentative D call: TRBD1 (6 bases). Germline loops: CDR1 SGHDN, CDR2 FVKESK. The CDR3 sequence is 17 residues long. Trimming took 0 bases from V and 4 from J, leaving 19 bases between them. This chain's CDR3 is CASSQDSGTWVGYEQYF. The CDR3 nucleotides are TGTGCCAGCAGCCAAGACTCCGGGACATGGGTCGGATACGAGCAGTACTTC.

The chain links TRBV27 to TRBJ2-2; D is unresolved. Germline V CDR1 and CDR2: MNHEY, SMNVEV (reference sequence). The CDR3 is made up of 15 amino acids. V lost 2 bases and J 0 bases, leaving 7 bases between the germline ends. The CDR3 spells CASSLILSNTGELFF. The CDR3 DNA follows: TGTGCCAGCAGTTTAATACTATCGAACACCGGGGAGCTGTTTTTT.

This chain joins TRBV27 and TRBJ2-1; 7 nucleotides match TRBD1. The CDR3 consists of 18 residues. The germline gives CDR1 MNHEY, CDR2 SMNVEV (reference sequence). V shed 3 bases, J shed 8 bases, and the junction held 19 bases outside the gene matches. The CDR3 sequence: CASSFQGPFEGASDEQFF. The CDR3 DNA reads TGTGCCAGCAGTTTCCAGGGACCCTTTGAGGGGGCCTCCGATGAGCAGTTCTTC.

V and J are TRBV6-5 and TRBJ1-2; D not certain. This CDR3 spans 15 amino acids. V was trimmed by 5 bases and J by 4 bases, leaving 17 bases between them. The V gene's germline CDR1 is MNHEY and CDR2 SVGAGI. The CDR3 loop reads CASSHPSGRAYGYTF. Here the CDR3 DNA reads TGTGCCAGCAGTCACCCAAGCGGACGAGCCTATGGCTACACCTTC.

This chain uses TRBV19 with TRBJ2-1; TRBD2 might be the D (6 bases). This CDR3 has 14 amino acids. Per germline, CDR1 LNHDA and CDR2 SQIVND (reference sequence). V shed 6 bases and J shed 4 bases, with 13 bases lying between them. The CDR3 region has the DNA TGTGCCAGTAGCCCTAGGAGGGGTTACAATGAGCAGTTCTTC. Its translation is CASSPRRGYNEQFF.

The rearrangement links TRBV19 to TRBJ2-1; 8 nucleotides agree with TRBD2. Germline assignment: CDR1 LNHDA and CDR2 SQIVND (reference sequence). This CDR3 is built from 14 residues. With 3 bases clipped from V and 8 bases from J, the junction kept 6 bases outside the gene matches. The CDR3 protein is CASSIREGRDEQFF. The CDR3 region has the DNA TGTGCCAGTAGTATTCGGGAGGGCCGGGATGAGCAGTTCTTC.

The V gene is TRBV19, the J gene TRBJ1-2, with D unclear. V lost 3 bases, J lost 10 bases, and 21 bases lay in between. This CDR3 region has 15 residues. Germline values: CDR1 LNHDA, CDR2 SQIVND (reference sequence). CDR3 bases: TGTGCCAGTAGTATCACGACTCTACGCTCGGCCCTCTACACCTTC. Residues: CASSITTLRSALYTF.

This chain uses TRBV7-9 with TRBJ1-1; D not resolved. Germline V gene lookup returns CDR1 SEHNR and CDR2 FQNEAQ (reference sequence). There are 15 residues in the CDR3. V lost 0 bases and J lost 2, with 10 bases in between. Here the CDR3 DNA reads TGTGCCAGCAGCTTAGCGCCTCACTTAAACACTGAAGCTTTCTTT. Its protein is CASSLAPHLNTEAFF.

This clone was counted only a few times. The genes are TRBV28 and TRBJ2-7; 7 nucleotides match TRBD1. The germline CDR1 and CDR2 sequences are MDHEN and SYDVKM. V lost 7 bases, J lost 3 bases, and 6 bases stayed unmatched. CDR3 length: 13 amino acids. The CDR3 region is CASIGTAYYEQYF. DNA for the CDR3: TGTGCCAGCATCGGGACAGCTTACTACGAGCAGTACTTC.

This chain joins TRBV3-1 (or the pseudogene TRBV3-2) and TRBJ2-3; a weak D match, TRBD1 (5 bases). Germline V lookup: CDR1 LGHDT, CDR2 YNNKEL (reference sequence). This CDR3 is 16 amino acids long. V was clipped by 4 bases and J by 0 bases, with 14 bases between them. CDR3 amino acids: CASSRTTVTSTDTQYF. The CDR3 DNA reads TGTGCCAGCAGCCGCACGACAGTAACTAGCACAGATACGCAGTATTTT.

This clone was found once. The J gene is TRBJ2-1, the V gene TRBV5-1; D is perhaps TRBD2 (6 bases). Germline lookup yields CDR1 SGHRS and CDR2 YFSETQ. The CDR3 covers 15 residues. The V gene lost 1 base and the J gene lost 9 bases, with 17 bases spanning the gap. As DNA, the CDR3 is TGCGCCAGCAGCTTGTCCCAGACTAGTTCAGGTGAGCAGTTCTTC. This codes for CASSLSQTSSGEQFF. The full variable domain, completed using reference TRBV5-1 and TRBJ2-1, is KAGVTQTPRYLIKTRGQQVTLSCSPISGHRSVSWYQQTPGQGLQFLFEYFSETQRNKGNFPGRFSGRQFSNSRSEMNVSTLELGDSALYLCASSLSQTSSGEQFFGPGTRLTVL.

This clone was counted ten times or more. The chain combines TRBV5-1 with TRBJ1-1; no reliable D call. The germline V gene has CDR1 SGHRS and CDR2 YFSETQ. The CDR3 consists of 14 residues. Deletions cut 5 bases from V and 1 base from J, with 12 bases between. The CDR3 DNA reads TGCGCCAGCAGGTTCTGGGGAGAGAACACTGAAGCTTTCTTT. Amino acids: CASRFWGENTEAFF.